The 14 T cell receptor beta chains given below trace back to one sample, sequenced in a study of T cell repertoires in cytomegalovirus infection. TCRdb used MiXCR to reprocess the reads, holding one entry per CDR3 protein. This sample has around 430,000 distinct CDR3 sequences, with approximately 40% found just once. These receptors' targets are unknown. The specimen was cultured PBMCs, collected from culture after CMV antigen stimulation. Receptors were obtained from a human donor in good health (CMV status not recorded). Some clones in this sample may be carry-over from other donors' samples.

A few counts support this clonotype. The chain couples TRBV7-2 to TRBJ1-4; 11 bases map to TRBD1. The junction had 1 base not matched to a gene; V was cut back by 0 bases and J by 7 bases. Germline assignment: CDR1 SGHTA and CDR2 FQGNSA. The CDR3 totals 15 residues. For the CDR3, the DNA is TGTGCCAGCAGCTTAGCCGGGACAGGGGGTGAAAAACTGTTTTTT. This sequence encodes CASSLAGTGGEKLFF.

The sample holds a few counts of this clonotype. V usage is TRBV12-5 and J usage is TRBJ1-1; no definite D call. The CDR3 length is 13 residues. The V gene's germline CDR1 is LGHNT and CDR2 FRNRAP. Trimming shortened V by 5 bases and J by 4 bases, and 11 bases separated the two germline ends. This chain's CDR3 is CASGPDGSTEAFF. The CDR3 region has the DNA TGTGCTAGTGGTCCCGATGGGAGCACTGAAGCTTTCTTT.

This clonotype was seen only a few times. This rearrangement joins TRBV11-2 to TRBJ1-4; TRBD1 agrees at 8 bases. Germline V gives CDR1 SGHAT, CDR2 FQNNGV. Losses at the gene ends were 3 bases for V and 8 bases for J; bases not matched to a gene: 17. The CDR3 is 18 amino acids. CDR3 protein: CASSLTRTGPSTGEKLFF. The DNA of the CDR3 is TGTGCCAGCAGCTTGACCCGGACAGGGCCATCAACGGGCGAAAAACTGTTTTTT.

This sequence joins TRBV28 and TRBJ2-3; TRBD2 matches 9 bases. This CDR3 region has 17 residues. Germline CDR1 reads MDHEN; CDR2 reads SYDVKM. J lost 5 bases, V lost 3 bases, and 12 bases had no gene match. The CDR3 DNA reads TGTGCCAGCAGTTTCCTTGCCAGCGGGGGGCCCGTAGATACGCAGTATTTT. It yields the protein CASSFLASGGPVDTQYF.

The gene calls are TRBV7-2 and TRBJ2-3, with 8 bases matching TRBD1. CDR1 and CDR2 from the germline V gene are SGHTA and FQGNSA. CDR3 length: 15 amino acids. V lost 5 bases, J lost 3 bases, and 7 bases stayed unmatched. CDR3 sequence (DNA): TGTGCCAGCAGCCCACCCAGGGGGCGGACAGATACGCAGTATTTT. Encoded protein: CASSPPRGRTDTQYF.

CDR3 DNA: TGTGCCAGCAGTCCGGGACAGGGGGCTGGGGAGACCCAGTACTTC. Translating it yields CASSPGQGAGETQYF. The J gene is TRBJ2-5, the V gene TRBV27; 12 bases are shared with TRBD1. Germline CDR1 and CDR2: MNHEY and SMNVEV (reference sequence). The V segment lost 5 bases and the J segment 5 bases; nucleotides outside the gene matches: 6. The CDR3 sequence is 15 residues long.

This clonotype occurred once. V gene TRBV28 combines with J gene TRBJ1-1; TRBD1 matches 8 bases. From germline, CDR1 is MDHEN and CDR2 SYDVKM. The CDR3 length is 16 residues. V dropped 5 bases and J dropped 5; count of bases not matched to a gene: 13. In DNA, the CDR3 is TGTGCCAGCAGTGCCGTGGACAGGGAAGATCAGACTGAAGCTTTCTTT. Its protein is CASSAVDREDQTEAFF.

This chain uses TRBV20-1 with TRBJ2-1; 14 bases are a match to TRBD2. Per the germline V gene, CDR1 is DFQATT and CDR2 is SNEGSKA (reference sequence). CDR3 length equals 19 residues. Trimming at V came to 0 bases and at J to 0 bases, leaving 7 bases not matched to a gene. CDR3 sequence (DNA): TGCAGTGCTAGAGACCTCGGGACTAGCGGGGGTAGCTCCTACAATGAGCAGTTCTTC. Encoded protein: CSARDLGTSGGSSYNEQFF.

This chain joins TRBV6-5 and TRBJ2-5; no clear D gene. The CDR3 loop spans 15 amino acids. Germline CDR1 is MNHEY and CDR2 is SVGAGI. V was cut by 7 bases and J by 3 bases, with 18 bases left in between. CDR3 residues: CASNPLGVVEETQYF. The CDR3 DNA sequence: TGTGCCAGCAATCCCCTCGGAGTGGTAGAAGAGACCCAGTACTTC.

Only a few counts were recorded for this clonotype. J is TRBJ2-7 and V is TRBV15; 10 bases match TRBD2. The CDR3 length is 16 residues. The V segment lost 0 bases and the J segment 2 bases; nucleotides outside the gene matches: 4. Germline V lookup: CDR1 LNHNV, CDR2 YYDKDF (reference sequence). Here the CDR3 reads CATSRDRTSGTYEQYF. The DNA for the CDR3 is TGTGCCACCAGCAGAGATAGGACTAGCGGAACCTACGAGCAGTACTTC.

The CDR3: CASSSQTAAGPYF. The CDR3 coding sequence is TGTGCCAGCAGCTCGCAGACTGCCGCTGGCCCCTACTTC. This chain joins TRBV11-2 and TRBJ2-4, with D hard to call. Trimming took 4 bases from V and 16 from J, leaving 20 bases between them. Germline CDR1 is SGHAT and CDR2 is FQNNGV. The CDR3 covers 13 residues.

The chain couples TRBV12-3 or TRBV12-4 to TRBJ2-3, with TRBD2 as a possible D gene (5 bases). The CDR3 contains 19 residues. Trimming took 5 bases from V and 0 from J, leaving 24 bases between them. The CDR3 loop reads CASSPESPFGIASTDTQYF. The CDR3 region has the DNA TGTGCCAGCAGTCCGGAGAGCCCCTTCGGGATAGCTAGCACAGATACGCAGTATTTT.

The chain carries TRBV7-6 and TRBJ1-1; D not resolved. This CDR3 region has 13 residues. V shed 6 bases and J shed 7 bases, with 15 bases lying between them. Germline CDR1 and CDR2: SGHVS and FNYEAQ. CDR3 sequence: CASSPPGRDEAFF. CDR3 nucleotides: TGTGCCAGCAGTCCGCCAGGCCGTGATGAAGCTTTCTTT.

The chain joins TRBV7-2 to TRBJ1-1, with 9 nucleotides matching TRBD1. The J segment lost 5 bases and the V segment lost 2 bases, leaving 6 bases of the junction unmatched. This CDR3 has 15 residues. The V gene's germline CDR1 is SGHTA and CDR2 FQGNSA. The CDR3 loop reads CASSLQGQGNTEAFF. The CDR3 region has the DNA TGTGCCAGCAGCTTACAAGGACAGGGGAATACTGAAGCTTTCTTT.